Sequencing of this T cell receptor (beta chain) was carried out in a study of blood T cells in healthy people across ages. Study-wide findings and caveats: Older age coincided with a roughly linear decline in TCR beta diversity per million T cells.

There are 13 residues in the CDR3. The ends were cut back, 7 bases at V and 3 bases at J, with 13 bases in the middle. Per germline, CDR1 SQVTM and CDR2 ANQGSEA. On this clonotype: The target antigen is unknown.

Primed by a sample-barcoded 5' primer and a J-beta primer mix, a second PCR proceeded for about 6 to 11 cycles. TCRdb re-analysed the 5' RACE reads in MiXCR, keeping a single row per CDR3 protein. The table lists hundreds of thousands of distinct CDR3 sequences, 55% to 65% of them singletons. Each donor's blood draw was roughly 9.8 milliliters of peripheral blood. The TCR sequence derives from a man aged 25 to 40 in good health. The sample was blood. The chain employs TRBV29-1 and TRBJ2-1, with D possibly matching TRBD1 (5 bases). The CDR3 nucleotides are TGCAGCGGACAGAAAGGTCGCTACAATGAGCAGTTCTTC. As protein: CSGQKGRYNEQFF.